These T cell receptor beta chains were read from a single sample in a study of identifying expanded T cells in peripheral blood. Some clones are missing from TCRdb's copy, which holds only in-frame ones; the method was immunoSEQ multiplex PCR. Of 90,000 to 100,000 clones listed, about nine tenths are singletons. The sequenced sample consisted of blood. The receptors shown here come from a person aged 18-70 years in good health. Both conserved end residues are part of each CDR3. D genes are given only for firm matches. Size is stated for part of the rows, as once, few or many counts, or as a class when the clone is expanded.

CDR3 DNA	CDR3 protein	J gene	D gene	clone size	V gene
TGTGCCAGCAGTGAACGGTATGGCTACACCTTC	CASSERYGYTF	TRBJ1-2	NA	NA	TRBV6-5
TGTGCCAGCACCATCGTACCCTACGAGCAGTACTTC	CASTIVPYEQYF	TRBJ2-7	NA	NA	TRBV2
TGTGCCAGCAGCTCACTACTTGGCGGGCAAAGCACCGGGGAGCTGTTTTTT	CASSSLLGGQSTGELFF	TRBJ2-2	NA	NA	TRBV7-8
TGTGCCAGCAGTGCGGGACAGGAAGGAGCCGGGGAGCTGTTTTTT	CASSAGQEGAGELFF	TRBJ2-2	TRBD1	NA	TRBV6-4
TGTGCCTGGAGTGTAGGCGGAGATACCTACGAGCAGTACTTC	CAWSVGGDTYEQYF	TRBJ2-7	NA	NA	TRBV30
TGTGCCAGCAGTGACGAGAAAGGGAGCACAGATACGCAGTATTTT	CASSDEKGSTDTQYF	TRBJ2-3	NA	NA	TRBV6-1
TGTGCCTGGAGTGGACTAGCGGGAGGGTATGAGCAGTTCTTC	CAWSGLAGGYEQFF	TRBJ2-1	TRBD2	NA	TRBV30
TGTGCCTGGAGTGTATCCGGGGGGGGGACCCAGTACTTC	CAWSVSGGGTQYF	TRBJ2-5	TRBD2	NA	TRBV30
TGTGCCAGCAGCGGACTAGCGGGGGGGCGGGAGCAGTTCTTC	CASSGLAGGREQFF	TRBJ2-1	TRBD2	NA	TRBV6-4
TGTGCCAGCAGCTTGGCCCCGCGGACAGGGGGCGTGGGCATTCAGTACTTC	CASSLAPRTGGVGIQYF	TRBJ2-4	TRBD1	few	TRBV5-5
TGTGCCAGTAGTATTGGGGTCTCTGGGGCCAACGTCCTGACTTTC	CASSIGVSGANVLTF	TRBJ2-6	NA	NA	TRBV19
TGTGCCAGCAGCCCGACCCACAGAAAAACTAGAGTGAATCCCCACGAGCAGTACTTC	CASSPTHRKTRVNPHEQYF	TRBJ2-7	NA	NA	TRBV4-2
TGTGCCTGGAGTGAGGGGCAGTTCTCCTACGAGCAGTACTTC	CAWSEGQFSYEQYF	TRBJ2-7	NA	NA	TRBV30
TGCGCCAGCAGCCAAGGGGGAGCGGCCGGGAAAGATACGCAGTATTTT	CASSQGGAAGKDTQYF	TRBJ2-3	NA	NA	TRBV4-3
TGTGCATCTAGGACAGGGGGCGGAGAGACCCAGTACTTC	CASRTGGGETQYF	TRBJ2-5	TRBD1	NA	TRBV11-2
TGTGCCAGCAGTTTACTAGGACAGGGGACCACTGAAGCTTTCTTT	CASSLLGQGTTEAFF	TRBJ1-1	TRBD1	once	TRBV27
TGTGCCAGCAGTTTAATCCGGGGGGACATTCAGTACTTC	CASSLIRGDIQYF	TRBJ2-4	TRBD2	NA	TRBV27
TGTGCCAGCAGCACCGGGACAGGGGGGAATGAGCAGTTCTTC	CASSTGTGGNEQFF	TRBJ2-1	TRBD1	NA	TRBV11-2
TGTGCCGGACAGGGGGGGGACTCTGGAAACACCATATATTTT	CAGQGGDSGNTIYF	TRBJ1-3	TRBD1	NA	TRBV28
TGTGCCAGCAGCTTAGTCGACGGGGGGCTGAAGGGAAAACTGTTTTTT	CASSLVDGGLKGKLFF	TRBJ1-4	NA	NA	TRBV7-9
TGTGCCAGCAGCTTAGTGGGGACAGATACGCAGTATTTT	CASSLVGTDTQYF	TRBJ2-3	NA	NA	TRBV7-2
TGTGCCAGCAGCCGGTCTGCCAATCAGCCCCAGCATTTT	CASSRSANQPQHF	TRBJ1-5	NA	NA	TRBV7-9
TGTGCCAGCAGTTTGAGCGGGACGCAGGGAGAGACCCAGTACTTC	CASSLSGTQGETQYF	TRBJ2-5	TRBD2	NA	TRBV7-2
TGTGCCAGCAGTCCAGAAGGGACTCTAGGGGATAATGAAAAACTGTTTTTT	CASSPEGTLGDNEKLFF	TRBJ1-4	NA	NA	TRBV28
TGTGCCAGCAGACCCCCTCCCCTACAGCCCCAGCATTTT	CASRPPPLQPQHF	TRBJ1-5	NA	NA	TRBV28
TGTGCCAGCAGCCCTCCGGGACACATCTACGAGCAGTACTTC	CASSPPGHIYEQYF	TRBJ2-7	NA	once	TRBV7-9
TGTGCCAGCAGTTTATCCACAGGGGGCTCCTACAATGAGCAGTTCTTC	CASSLSTGGSYNEQFF	TRBJ2-1	TRBD1	once	TRBV27
TGTGCCAGCAGTGAGTCGGGGGGCCTACCTCGCCAAGAGACCCAGTACTTC	CASSESGGLPRQETQYF	TRBJ2-5	NA	NA	TRBV25-1
TGTGCCAGCAGTTTCACGACGGGAGCCTCCACAGATACGCAGTATTTT	CASSFTTGASTDTQYF	TRBJ2-3	NA	NA	TRBV27
TGTGCCAGCAGTGTGACGGTTAATCAGCCCCAGCATTTT	CASSVTVNQPQHF	TRBJ1-5	NA	NA	TRBV6-5
TGTGCCAGCAGCGTCGGACAGGGGTTCTATGGCTACACCTTC	CASSVGQGFYGYTF	TRBJ1-2	TRBD1	NA	TRBV7-9
TGTGCCAGCAGTTTATACACTTCGGAGACCCAGTACTTC	CASSLYTSETQYF	TRBJ2-5	NA	NA	TRBV28
TGTGCCAGCAGCGCAACACTAGCGGGAGTAGCAGATACGCAGTATTTT	CASSATLAGVADTQYF	TRBJ2-3	TRBD2	NA	TRBV9
TGCGCCAGCAGCCAAGCAGCAGGGACTGAAGCTTTCTTT	CASSQAAGTEAFF	TRBJ1-1	NA	NA	TRBV4-1
TGTGCCAGCAGCTTAGGAGGGAATTCCTACAATGAGCAGTTCTTC	CASSLGGNSYNEQFF	TRBJ2-1	NA	NA	TRBV11-3
TGTGCCAGCACCCACGGGACTCACCCAAACTATGGCTACACCTTC	CASTHGTHPNYGYTF	TRBJ1-2	NA	NA	TRBV7-9
TGTGCCAGCAGCTTGGGGGGTTGGAACACTGAAGCTTTCTTT	CASSLGGWNTEAFF	TRBJ1-1	NA	once	TRBV7-3
TGTGCCAGCTCACCAAGACAGACAGTTGAGAACACTGAAGCTTTCTTT	CASSPRQTVENTEAFF	TRBJ1-1	NA	NA	TRBV18
TGTGCCTGGGACTCCAGACAGGGGGGCTACATGAACACTGAAGCTTTCTTT	CAWDSRQGGYMNTEAFF	TRBJ1-1	TRBD1	NA	TRBV30
TGTGCCAGCAGCACCCGGACAGTAATCACAGATACGCAGTATTTT	CASSTRTVITDTQYF	TRBJ2-3	NA	NA	TRBV5-4
TGTGCCAGCAGCAAAGAGTCGACCGGACAGGGCAACTACGAGCAGTACTTC	CASSKESTGQGNYEQYF	TRBJ2-7	NA	NA	TRBV21-1